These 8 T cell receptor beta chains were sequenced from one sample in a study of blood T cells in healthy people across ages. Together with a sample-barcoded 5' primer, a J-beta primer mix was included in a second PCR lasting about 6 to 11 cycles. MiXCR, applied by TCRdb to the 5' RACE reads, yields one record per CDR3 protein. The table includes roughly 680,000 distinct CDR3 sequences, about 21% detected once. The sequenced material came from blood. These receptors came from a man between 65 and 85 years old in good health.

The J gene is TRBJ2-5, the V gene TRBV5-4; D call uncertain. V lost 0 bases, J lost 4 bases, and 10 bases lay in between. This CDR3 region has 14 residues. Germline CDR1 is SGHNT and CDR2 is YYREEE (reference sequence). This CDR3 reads CASSLAVAPETQYF. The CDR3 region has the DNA TGTGCCAGCAGCTTGGCCGTGGCCCCAGAGACCCAGTACTTC.

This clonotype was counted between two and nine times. CDR3 in amino acids: CASSRSGQNTEAFF. For the CDR3, the DNA is TGTGCCAGCAGCCGATCGGGACAGAACACTGAAGCTTTCTTT. This chain uses TRBV3-1 with TRBJ1-1, with D perhaps matching TRBD1 (6 bases). The ends were cut back, 4 bases at V and 1 base at J, with 10 bases in the middle. CDR3 length: 14 residues. Germline lookup yields CDR1 LGHDT and CDR2 YNNKEL (reference sequence).

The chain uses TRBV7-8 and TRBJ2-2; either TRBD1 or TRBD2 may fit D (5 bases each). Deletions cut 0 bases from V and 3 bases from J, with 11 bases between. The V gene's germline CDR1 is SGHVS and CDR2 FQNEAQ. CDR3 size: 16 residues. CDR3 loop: CASSLARDGYTGELFF. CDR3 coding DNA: TGTGCCAGCAGCTTAGCTAGGGACGGATACACCGGGGAGCTGTTTTTT.

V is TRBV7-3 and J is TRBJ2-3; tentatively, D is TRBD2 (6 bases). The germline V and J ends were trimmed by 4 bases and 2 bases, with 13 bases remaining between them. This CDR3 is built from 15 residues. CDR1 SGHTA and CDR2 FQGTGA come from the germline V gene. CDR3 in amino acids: CASSSGTYYTDTQYF. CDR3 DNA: TGTGCCAGCAGCTCCGGGACTTACTACACAGATACGCAGTATTTT. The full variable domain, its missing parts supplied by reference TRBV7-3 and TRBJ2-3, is GAGVSQTPSNKVTEKGKYVELRCDPISGHTALYWYRQSLGQGPEFLIYFQGTGAADDSGLPNDRFFAVRPEGSVSTLKIQRTERGDSAVYLCASSSGTYYTDTQYFGPGTRLTVL.

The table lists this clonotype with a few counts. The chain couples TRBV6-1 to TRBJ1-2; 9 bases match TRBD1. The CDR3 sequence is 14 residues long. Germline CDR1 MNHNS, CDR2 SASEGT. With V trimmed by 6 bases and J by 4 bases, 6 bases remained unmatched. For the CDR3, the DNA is TGTGCCAGCAGGGGGGACAGGGTGCGCTATGGCTACACCTTC. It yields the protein CASRGDRVRYGYTF.

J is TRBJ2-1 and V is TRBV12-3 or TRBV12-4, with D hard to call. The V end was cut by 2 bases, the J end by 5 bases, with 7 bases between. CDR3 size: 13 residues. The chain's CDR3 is CASSLRLNNEQFF. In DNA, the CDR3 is TGTGCCAGCAGTTTACGGCTCAACAATGAGCAGTTCTTC.

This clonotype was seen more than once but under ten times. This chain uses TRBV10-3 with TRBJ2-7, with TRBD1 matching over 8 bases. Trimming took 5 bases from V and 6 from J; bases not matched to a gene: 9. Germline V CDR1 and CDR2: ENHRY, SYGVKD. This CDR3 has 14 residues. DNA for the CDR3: TGTGCCATCAGTTCGGACAGGGATTCTAGCGAGCAGTACTTC. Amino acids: CAISSDRDSSEQYF.

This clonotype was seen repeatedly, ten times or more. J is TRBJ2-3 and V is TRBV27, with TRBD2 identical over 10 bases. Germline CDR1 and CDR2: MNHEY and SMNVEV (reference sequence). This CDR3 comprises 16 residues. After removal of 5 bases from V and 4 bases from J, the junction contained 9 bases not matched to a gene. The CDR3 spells CASSPRLAGEADTQYF. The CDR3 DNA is TGTGCCAGCAGTCCCCGGCTAGCGGGAGAAGCAGATACGCAGTATTTT.